The 17 T cell receptor beta chains presented below share a single source sample, sequenced in a study of blood T cell repertoires in COVID-19. Assay: immunoSEQ multiplex PCR; the TCRdb copy retains only in-frame clones and omits some. The sample shows 200,000 to 300,000 clones, roughly 86% of them seen only once. What was sequenced was peripheral blood. The source is an older woman who had recovered from COVID-19.

The chain carries TRBV18 and TRBJ1-1; no firm D call. The CDR3 totals 14 residues. Germline V gene data show CDR1 as KGHSH and CDR2 as LQKENI. V was clipped by 6 bases and J by 1 base, with 12 bases between them. The chain's CDR3 is CASSTTAGNTEAFF. CDR3 coding DNA: TGTGCCAGCTCGACCACGGCGGGGAACACTGAAGCTTTCTTT.

The rearrangement uses TRBV6-1 and TRBJ2-3; perhaps TRBD2 as D (5 bases). Germline CDR1 MNHNS, CDR2 SASEGT. The CDR3 is 17 amino acids. Deletions cut 2 bases from V and 0 bases from J, with 15 bases between. For the CDR3, the DNA is TGTGCCAGCAGTGAATATGGGAGCGGACCTAGCACAGATACGCAGTATTTT. This encodes CASSEYGSGPSTDTQYF.

The rearrangement links TRBV5-5 to TRBJ1-5; TRBD1 matches at 7 bases. CDR1 SGHKS and CDR2 YYEKEE come from the germline V gene (reference sequence). V was pared by 7 bases and J by 6 bases, with 7 bases of the junction left unmatched. This CDR3 has 13 amino acids. In nucleotides, the CDR3 is TGTGCCAGCTCCAGGGGGGACAGTCAGCCCCAGCATTTT. Protein sequence: CASSRGDSQPQHF. The entire variable domain, with the rest obtained from reference TRBV5-5 and TRBJ1-5, is as follows: DAGVTQSPTHLIKTRGQQVTLRCSPISGHKSVSWYQQVLGQGPQFIFQYYEKEERGRGNFPDRFSARQFPNYSSELNVNALLLGDSALYLCASSRGDSQPQHFGDGTRLSIL.

This chain joins TRBV3-1 (or the pseudogene TRBV3-2) and TRBJ1-1, with TRBD1 identical over 7 bases. CDR1 and CDR2 from the germline V gene are LGHDT and YNNKEL (reference sequence). Trimming at V came to 5 bases and at J to 3 bases, leaving 6 bases not matched to a gene. The CDR3 has 14 amino acids. The CDR3 protein is CASSLGQKDTEAFF. For the CDR3, the DNA is TGTGCCAGCAGCTTGGGACAGAAAGACACTGAAGCTTTCTTT.

In regard to this clone: The same CDR3 arises from other DNA sequences in this sample as well. V and J are TRBV6-2 or TRBV6-3 and TRBJ2-1; tentative D call: TRBD2 (5 bases). V was shortened by 2 bases and J by 10 bases, with 6 bases between the two germline ends. The CDR3 is made up of 11 amino acids. CDR1 and CDR2 from the germline V gene are MNHEY and SVGEGT. The CDR3 region is CASSYRGEQFF. DNA for the CDR3: TGTGCCAGCAGTTACCGCGGGGAGCAGTTCTTC.

CDR3 DNA sequence: TGCAGCGTTGTCGGGGAGGGCGAAAAACTGTTTTTT. Residues: CSVVGEGEKLFF. This chain links TRBV29-1 with TRBJ1-4, with D unclear. CDR3 length: 12 amino acids. CDR1 and CDR2 from the germline V gene are SQVTM and ANQGSEA. Trimming left V 4 bases short and J 8 bases short, with 11 bases between.

The genes are TRBV18 and TRBJ1-1; 7 nucleotides align to TRBD1. The ends lost 6 bases at V and 4 bases at J; junction bases unmatched: 17. Per the germline V gene, CDR1 is KGHSH and CDR2 is LQKENI. The CDR3 sequence is 17 residues long. DNA of the CDR3: TGTGCCAGCTCCCTCGGGCCACCAGGATCAGGGGGCACTGAAGCTTTCTTT. This gives the protein CASSLGPPGSGGTEAFF.

The V gene is TRBV9, the J gene TRBJ2-1; TRBD2 agrees at 12 bases. The CDR3 extends over 15 amino acids. The germline gives CDR1 SGDLS, CDR2 YYNGEE. The V gene end was trimmed by 0 bases and the J gene end by 9 bases; junction bases not matched to a gene: 4. CDR3 coding DNA: TGTGCCAGCAGCGTAGCTACGACTAGCGGGGGTGAGCAGTTCTTC. Amino acids: CASSVATTSGGEQFF.

This clone has just a few counts. At one end the junction does not follow the germline gene, possibly because of a read error. This sequence joins TRBV2 and TRBJ2-4; no clear D gene. The CDR3 contains 15 residues. Germline V gives CDR1 SNHLY, CDR2 FYNNEI. The CDR3 bases are TGTGCAAGCAAACTCCGAGTCTTAGCCAAAAACATTCAGTACTTC. As protein: CASKLRVLAKNIQYF.

The V gene is TRBV28, the J gene TRBJ1-2, with D possibly being TRBD1 (5 bases). V lost 3 bases, J lost 8 bases, and 19 bases lay in between. Per germline, CDR1 MDHEN and CDR2 SYDVKM. The length of the CDR3 is 15 residues. The CDR3 here is CASSFGQGWFRGYTF. DNA for the CDR3: TGTGCCAGCAGTTTCGGGCAGGGATGGTTTCGGGGCTACACCTTC.

The V and J genes are TRBV12-3 or TRBV12-4 and TRBJ1-2; tentatively, D is TRBD1 (5 bases). The CDR3 spans 11 residues. V shed 6 bases and J shed 6 bases, with 8 bases lying between them. CDR3 sequence (DNA): TGTGCCAGCAGGGGAGGGGATGGCTACACCTTC. Its translation is CASRGGDGYTF.

In its sample, this clone was seen once. Other DNA sequences from this sample encode an identical CDR3 as well. The chain is built from TRBV15 and TRBJ2-7; 8 positions match TRBD1. Germline V CDR1 and CDR2: LNHNV, YYDKDF (reference sequence). The CDR3 extends over 14 amino acids. With V trimmed by 0 bases and J by 2 bases, 0 bases remained unmatched. This CDR3 is CATSRDRGPYEQYF. Written as DNA, the CDR3 is TGTGCCACCAGCAGAGACAGGGGGCCCTACGAGCAGTACTTC.

This chain uses TRBV6-5 with TRBJ2-6; possibly TRBD1 for D (5 bases). The CDR3 runs 15 residues. The germline CDR1 and CDR2 sequences are MNHEY and SVGAGI. Trimming took 5 bases from V and 6 from J, leaving 14 bases between them. Written as DNA, the CDR3 is TGTGCCAGCAGTCAGAAAGGGGAAGCGGCCAACGTCCTGACTTTC. Protein: CASSQKGEAANVLTF.

The chain employs TRBV28 and TRBJ2-7, with TRBD2 matching over 7 bases. J gave up 1 base and V 3 bases, and 3 bases lay outside the gene matches. CDR3 length: 14 residues. The germline V gene encodes CDR1 MDHEN and CDR2 SYDVKM. CDR3 loop: CASSFPGGSYEQYF. CDR3 in DNA: TGTGCCAGCAGTTTTCCGGGAGGATCCTACGAGCAGTACTTC.

V is TRBV3-1 (or the pseudogene TRBV3-2) and J is TRBJ2-1, with D possibly TRBD1 on 5 matching bases. The V and J ends lost 2 bases and 0 bases respectively, with 5 bases between them. The CDR3 covers 14 residues. CDR1 and CDR2 (germline): LGHDT, YNNKEL (reference sequence). The CDR3 DNA follows: TGTGCCAGCAGCCAACAGGGCTCCTACAATGAGCAGTTCTTC. Its protein product is CASSQQGSYNEQFF.

CDR3 in DNA: TGTGCCAGCAGTACCCGGGACTATAACAATGAGCAGTTCTTC. Protein: CASSTRDYNNEQFF. This chain connects TRBV6-2 or TRBV6-3 to TRBJ2-1; the match to TRBD2 covers 7 bases. Trimming took 5 bases from V and 5 from J; bases not matched to a gene: 6. There are 14 residues in the CDR3. In germline, CDR1 is MNHEY, CDR2 SVGEGT.

This sequence joins TRBV28 and TRBJ1-5; no clear D gene. The V gene lost 2 bases and the J gene lost 6 bases, with 8 bases spanning the gap. Germline lookup yields CDR1 MDHEN and CDR2 SYDVKM. The CDR3 sequence is 13 residues long. The CDR3 loop is CASSLVPVQPQHF. The CDR3 nucleotides read TGTGCCAGCAGTTTAGTTCCAGTTCAGCCCCAGCATTTT.